Listed below are T cell receptor beta chains from one sample, sequenced in a study of T cells in Graves' hyperthyroidism and ophthalmopathy. TCRdb passed the multiplex PCR reads through MiXCR, listing each CDR3 protein once. The sample lists under 350,000 distinct CDR3 sequences, about 20% occurring once. The sample taken for sequencing was blood. Every receptor here comes from a woman aged 45-65 years with Graves' hyperthyroidism. Each CDR3 is given with its conserved first and last residue. A D gene is named only where the DNA matches it firmly. Part of the rows lack a size; the others show once, few, many or a class for expanded clones.

TRBV5-1,15,TRBJ2-5,TRBD2,few,CASTLRLAGQETQYF,TGCGCCAGCACCTTGAGACTAGCGGGACAAGAGACCCAGTACTTC
TRBV18,15,TRBJ1-1,NA,many,CASFTGAGRVTEAFF,TGTGCCAGTTTCACCGGGGCAGGGAGAGTGACTGAAGCTTTCTTT
TRBV7-2,17,TRBJ2-7,TRBD2,many,CASSTTIDLAGAYEQYF,TGTGCCAGCAGCACCACTATCGATCTAGCGGGAGCCTACGAGCAGTACTTC
TRBV2,12,TRBJ1-2,NA,many,CASILNREGYTF,TGTGCCAGCATCTTAAACAGGGAAGGCTACACCTTC
TRBV10-3,16,TRBJ2-7,TRBD1,NA,CAISGTGTGVPYEQYF,TGTGCCATCAGTGGTACCGGGACAGGGGTACCCTACGAGCAGTACTTC
TRBV28,14,TRBJ1-6,NA,NA,CASRVAQYNSPLHF,TGTGCCAGCAGAGTGGCACAGTATAATTCACCCCTCCACTTT
TRBV9,15,TRBJ2-6,NA,few,CASSIQGGGANVLTF,TGTGCCAGCAGCATACAGGGTGGGGGGGCCAACGTCCTGACTTTC
TRBV9,13,TRBJ1-3,NA,NA,CASAGKTGNTIYF,TGTGCCAGCGCGGGAAAAACTGGAAACACCATATATTTT
TRBV5-1,15,TRBJ2-7,NA,NA,CASSTGTVWVQEQYF,TGTGCCAGCAGTACCGGGACTGTATGGGTTCAGGAGCAGTACTTC
TRBV5-1,15,TRBJ2-3,TRBD1,NA,CASSSQGIGTDTQYF,TGCGCCAGCAGCTCACAGGGGATCGGCACAGATACGCAGTATTTT
TRBV3-1,16,TRBJ2-1,TRBD2,many,CASSQVVAGDLNEQFF,TGTGCCAGCAGCCAAGTCGTAGCGGGAGATCTCAATGAGCAGTTCTTC
TRBV7-2,15,TRBJ2-3,NA,few,CASSLFELTLDTQYF,TGTGCCAGCAGCTTATTCGAGCTGACCCTTGATACGCAGTATTTT
TRBV5-1,16,TRBJ2-2,TRBD2,NA,CASSHASGGATGELFF,TGCGCCAGCAGTCACGCGAGCGGGGGGGCTACCGGGGAGCTGTTTTTT
TRBV12-3/TRBV12-4,13,TRBJ1-6,NA,many,CASSPQGDSPLHF,TGTGCCAGCAGTCCACAGGGTGATTCACCCCTCCACTTT
TRBV18,18,TRBJ1-1,TRBD1,many,CASSPRSTGGAGYTEAFF,TGTGCCAGCTCACCACGTTCGACAGGGGGCGCGGGTTACACTGAAGCTTTCTTT
TRBV12-3/TRBV12-4,15,TRBJ2-3,NA,many,CASRDGQSHADTQYF,TGTGCCAGCAGGGACGGACAGTCGCACGCAGATACGCAGTATTTT
TRBV9,14,TRBJ1-2,TRBD1,many,CASSPGQGFDGYTF,TGTGCCAGCAGCCCCGGACAGGGATTCGATGGCTACACCTTC
TRBV20-1,14,TRBJ2-3,NA,many,CSARCPQDVDTQYF,TGCAGTGCTAGATGCCCTCAGGACGTGGATACGCAGTATTTT
TRBV25-1,17,TRBJ1-1,TRBD1,NA,CASSDSRDSLVNTEAFF,TGTGCCAGCAGTGACTCTCGGGACAGCTTAGTGAACACTGAAGCTTTCTTT
TRBV5-1,15,TRBJ2-2,NA,many,CASSPGDTNTGELFF,TGCGCCAGCAGCCCCGGGGACACGAACACCGGGGAGCTGTTTTTT
TRBV12-3/TRBV12-4,17,TRBJ1-5,NA,many,CASSLGPDRLSNQPQHF,TGTGCCAGCAGTTTAGGACCTGACAGGTTGAGCAATCAGCCCCAGCATTTT
TRBV5-1,15,TRBJ2-7,TRBD2,NA,CASSFISLAPNEQYF,TGCGCCAGCAGCTTCATTTCACTAGCGCCAAACGAGCAGTACTTC
TRBV27,17,TRBJ2-1,TRBD2,many,CASRPRKTSGSLNEQFF,TGTGCCAGCAGACCAAGGAAGACTAGCGGGAGTTTGAATGAGCAGTTCTTC
TRBV16,14,TRBJ1-5,NA,many,CASSLDLWGQPQHF,TGTGCCAGCAGCCTGGACCTGTGGGGTCAGCCCCAGCATTTT
TRBV20-1,14,TRBJ2-3,TRBD2,many,CSAIREGVTDTQYF,TGCAGTGCTATCCGGGAGGGTGTCACAGATACGCAGTATTTT
TRBV20-1,13,TRBJ2-3,NA,few,CSLGAEDSDTQYF,TGCAGTCTCGGGGCGGAGGATTCAGATACGCAGTATTTT
TRBV30,14,TRBJ1-2,NA,NA,CAWGTSASRYGYTF,TGTGCCTGGGGCACGTCGGCGTCTAGATATGGCTACACCTTC
TRBV11-2,18,TRBJ2-2,NA,few,CASSLVYEDGPVAGELFF,TGTGCCAGCAGCCTCGTTTATGAGGACGGGCCAGTGGCCGGGGAGCTGTTTTTT
TRBV6-1,13,TRBJ2-3,NA,few,CASKDGGDGTQYF,TGTGCCAGCAAGGATGGAGGGGATGGTACGCAGTATTTT
TRBV18,13,TRBJ2-7,NA,NA,CASSPPRSYEQYF,TGTGCCAGCTCACCACCGAGGTCCTACGAGCAGTACTTC
TRBV9,14,TRBJ1-1,TRBD1,NA,CASSVQGEVTEAFF,TGTGCCAGCAGCGTCCAGGGGGAGGTCACTGAAGCTTTCTTT
TRBV19,15,TRBJ2-2,NA,once,CASSMGPGGSGELFF,TGTGCCAGTAGTATGGGACCGGGCGGCTCCGGGGAGCTGTTTTTT
TRBV4-1,15,TRBJ1-2,NA,NA,CASSQPLDRNYGYTF,TGCGCCAGCAGCCAACCCCTCGACAGGAACTATGGCTACACCTTC
TRBV2,13,TRBJ1-4,NA,many,CATQGSANEKLFF,TGTGCCACGCAGGGGTCGGCTAATGAAAAACTGTTTTTT
TRBV5-5,15,TRBJ2-3,NA,many,CASSLDPGSTDTQYF,TGTGCCAGCAGCTTGGATCCGGGGAGCACAGATACGCAGTATTTT
TRBV10-1,12,TRBJ1-5,NA,NA,CASVGRNQPQHF,TGCGCCAGCGTTGGGCGAAACCAGCCCCAGCATTTT
TRBV7-9,16,TRBJ2-3,NA,once,CASSNWDFGSTDTQYF,TGTGCCAGCAGCAATTGGGACTTCGGGAGCACAGATACGCAGTATTTT
TRBV27,12,TRBJ2-7,NA,many,CASSLDGYEQYF,TGTGCCAGCAGTTTGGACGGCTACGAGCAGTACTTC
TRBV3-1,15,TRBJ2-1,TRBD2,few,CASSSSLAGGDEQFF,TGTGCCAGCAGCTCCTCGCTAGCGGGAGGTGACGAGCAGTTCTTC
TRBV29-1,11,TRBJ1-2,NA,NA,CSGSQGYGYTF,TGCAGCGGGTCGCAGGGGTACGGCTACACCTTC
TRBV5-6,18,TRBJ2-5,NA,few,CASSLAGRGSGYQETQYF,TGTGCCAGCAGCTTGGCGGGTCGAGGGTCGGGGTACCAAGAGACCCAGTACTTC
TRBV4-1,15,TRBJ1-2,TRBD1,few,CASSQGDRGAYGYTF,TGCGCCAGCAGCCAGGGGGACAGGGGGGCCTATGGCTACACCTTC
TRBV28,14,TRBJ2-2,NA,many,CASIVGAGTGELFF,TGTGCCAGCATCGTGGGTGCTGGCACCGGGGAGCTGTTTTTT
TRBV12-3/TRBV12-4,15,TRBJ2-3,NA,NA,CASSLQGGRTDTQYF,TGTGCCAGCAGTTTGCAGGGGGGCCGCACAGATACGCAGTATTTT
TRBV5-1,16,TRBJ2-1,TRBD2,many,CASSFYWGGRVNEQFF,TGCGCCAGCAGCTTCTATTGGGGGGGGAGGGTCAATGAGCAGTTCTTC
TRBV6-1,12,TRBJ1-1,TRBD1,NA,CASIQGSGEAFF,TGTGCCAGCATACAGGGGTCGGGTGAAGCTTTCTTT